Detailed here is one TCR beta chain. The antigen remains undetermined. The sample is drawn from a study of T cell clones after liver transplantation. Overall study context: Pre-transplant mixed lymphocyte reactions yielded third-party-reactive TCRbeta sequences as comparators for graft-donor-reactive sequences. Without induction therapy, subjects received standard immunosuppression until 12-24 months post-transplant.

The CDR3 runs 15 residues. Trimming took 5 bases from V and 2 from J; bases not matched to a gene: 4. The germline V gene has CDR1 SGHVS and CDR2 FNYEAQ. Whole-study findings and limits: Migration into the graft, not deletion, may explain lost graft donor-reactive T cells. Conclusions were preliminary, with small, heterogeneous patient groups.

Measured with immunoSEQ multiplex PCR; TCRdb has only the in-frame clones, and not every one. The table includes 75,000 to 85,000 clones, roughly 83% detected once. This receptor was taken from a human patient who received a liver transplant. T cells may partly derive from the graft donor. The chain recombines TRBV7-6 with TRBJ1-3; 9 positions match TRBD1. The starting material was CD4+ T cells from blood, obtained at the 22-month timepoint. CDR3 sequence (DNA): TGTGCCAGCAGCCCTGGACAGGGGACTGGAAACACCATATATTTT. It specifies CASSPGQGTGNTIYF.